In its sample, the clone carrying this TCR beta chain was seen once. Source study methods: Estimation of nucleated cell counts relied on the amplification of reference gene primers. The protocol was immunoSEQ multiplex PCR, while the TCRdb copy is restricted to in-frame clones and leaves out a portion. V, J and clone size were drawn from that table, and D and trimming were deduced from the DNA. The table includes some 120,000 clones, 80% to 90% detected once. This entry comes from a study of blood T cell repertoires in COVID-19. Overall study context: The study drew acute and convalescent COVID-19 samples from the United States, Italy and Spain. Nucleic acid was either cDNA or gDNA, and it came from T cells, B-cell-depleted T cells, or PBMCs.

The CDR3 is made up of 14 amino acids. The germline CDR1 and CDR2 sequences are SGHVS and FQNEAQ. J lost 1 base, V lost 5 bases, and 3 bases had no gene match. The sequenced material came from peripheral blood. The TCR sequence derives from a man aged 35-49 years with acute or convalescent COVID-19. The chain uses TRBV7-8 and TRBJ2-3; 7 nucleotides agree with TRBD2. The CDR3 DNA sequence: TGTGCCAGCAGCCCTAGCGGCCGCACAGATACGCAGTATTTT. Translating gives CASSPSGRTDTQYF.